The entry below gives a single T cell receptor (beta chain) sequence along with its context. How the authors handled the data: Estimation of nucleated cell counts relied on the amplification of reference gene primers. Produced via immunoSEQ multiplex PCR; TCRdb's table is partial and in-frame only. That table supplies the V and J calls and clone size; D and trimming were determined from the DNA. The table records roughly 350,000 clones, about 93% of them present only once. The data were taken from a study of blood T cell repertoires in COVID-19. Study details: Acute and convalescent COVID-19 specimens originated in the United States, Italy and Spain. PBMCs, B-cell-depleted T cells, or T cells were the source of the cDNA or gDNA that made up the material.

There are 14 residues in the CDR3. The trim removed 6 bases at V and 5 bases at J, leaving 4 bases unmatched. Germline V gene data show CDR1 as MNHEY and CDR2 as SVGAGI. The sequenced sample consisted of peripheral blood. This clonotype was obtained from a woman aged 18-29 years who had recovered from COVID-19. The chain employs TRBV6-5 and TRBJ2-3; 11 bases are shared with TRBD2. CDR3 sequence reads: CASRLAGVKDTQYF. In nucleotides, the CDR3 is TGTGCCAGCAGACTAGCGGGAGTGAAAGATACGCAGTATTTT.